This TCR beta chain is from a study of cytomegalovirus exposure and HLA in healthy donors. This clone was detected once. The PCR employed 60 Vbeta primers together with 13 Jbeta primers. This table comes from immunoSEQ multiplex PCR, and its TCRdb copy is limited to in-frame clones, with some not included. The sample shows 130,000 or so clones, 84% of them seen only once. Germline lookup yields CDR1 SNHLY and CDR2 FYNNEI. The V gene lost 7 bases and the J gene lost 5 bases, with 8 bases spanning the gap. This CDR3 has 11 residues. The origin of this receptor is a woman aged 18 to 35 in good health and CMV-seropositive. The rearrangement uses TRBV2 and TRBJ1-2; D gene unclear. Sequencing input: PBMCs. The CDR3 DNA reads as TGTGCCAGCAAACAGTCTTATGGCTACACCTTC. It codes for CASKQSYGYTF.